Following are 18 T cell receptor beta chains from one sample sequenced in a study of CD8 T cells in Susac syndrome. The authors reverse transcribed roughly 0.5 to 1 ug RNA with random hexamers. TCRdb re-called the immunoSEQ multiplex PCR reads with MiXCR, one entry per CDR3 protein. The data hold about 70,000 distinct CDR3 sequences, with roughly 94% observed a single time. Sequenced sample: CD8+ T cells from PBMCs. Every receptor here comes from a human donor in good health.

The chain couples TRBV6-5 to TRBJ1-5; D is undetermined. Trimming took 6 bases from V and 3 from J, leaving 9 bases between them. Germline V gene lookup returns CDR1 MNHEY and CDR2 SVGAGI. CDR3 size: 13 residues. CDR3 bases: TGTGCCAGCAGGCCGGCGGTCAATCAGCCCCAGCATTTT. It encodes CASRPAVNQPQHF.

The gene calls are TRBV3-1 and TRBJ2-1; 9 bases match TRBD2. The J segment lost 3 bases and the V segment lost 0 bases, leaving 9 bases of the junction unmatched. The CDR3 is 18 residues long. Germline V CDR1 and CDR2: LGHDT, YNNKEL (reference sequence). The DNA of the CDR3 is TGTGCCAGCAGCCAAGAAGATTGGCGGGGGGGCCTCTACAATGAGCAGTTCTTC. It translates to CASSQEDWRGGLYNEQFF.

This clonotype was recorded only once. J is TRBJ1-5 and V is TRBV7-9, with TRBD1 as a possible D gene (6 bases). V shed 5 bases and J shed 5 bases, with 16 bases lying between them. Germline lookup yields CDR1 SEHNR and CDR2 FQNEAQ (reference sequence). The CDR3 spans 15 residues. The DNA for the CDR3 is TGTGCCAGCAGCATACTACGACAGGCGGATCAGCCCCAGCATTTT. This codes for CASSILRQADQPQHF.

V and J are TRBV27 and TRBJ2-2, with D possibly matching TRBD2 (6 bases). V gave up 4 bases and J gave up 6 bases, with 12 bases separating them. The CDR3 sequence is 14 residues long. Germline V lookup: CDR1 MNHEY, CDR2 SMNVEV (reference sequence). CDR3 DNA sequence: TGTGCCAGCAGTTCCCCCGGACTACCCGGGGAGCTGTTTTTT. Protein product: CASSSPGLPGELFF.

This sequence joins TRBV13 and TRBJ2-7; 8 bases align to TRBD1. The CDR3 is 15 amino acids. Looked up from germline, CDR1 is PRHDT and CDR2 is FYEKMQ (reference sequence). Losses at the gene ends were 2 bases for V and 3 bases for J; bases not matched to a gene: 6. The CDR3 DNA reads TGTGCCAGCAGCTTAAATCAGGGGGCTAACTACGAGCAGTACTTC. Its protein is CASSLNQGANYEQYF.

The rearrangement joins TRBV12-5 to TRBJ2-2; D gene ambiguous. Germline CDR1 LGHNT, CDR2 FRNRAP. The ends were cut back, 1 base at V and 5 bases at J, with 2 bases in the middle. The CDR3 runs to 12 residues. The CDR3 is CASGLGTGELFF. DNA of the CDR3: TGTGCTAGTGGTTTGGGGACCGGGGAGCTGTTTTTT. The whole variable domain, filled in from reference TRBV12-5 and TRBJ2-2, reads DARVTQTPRHKVTEMGQEVTMRCQPILGHNTVFWYRQTMMQGLELLAYFRNRAPLDDSGMPKDRFSAEMPDATLATLKIQPSEPRDSAVYFCASGLGTGELFFGEGSRLTVL.

The DNA of the CDR3 is TGTGCCAGCAGCGTAGTTTCGACCACCGGGGAGCTGTTTTTT. This encodes CASSVVSTTGELFF. The V gene is TRBV9, the J gene TRBJ2-2; D not resolved. This CDR3 has 14 residues. The germline V gene encodes CDR1 SGDLS and CDR2 YYNGEE. V lost 0 bases and J 4 bases, leaving 7 bases between the germline ends.

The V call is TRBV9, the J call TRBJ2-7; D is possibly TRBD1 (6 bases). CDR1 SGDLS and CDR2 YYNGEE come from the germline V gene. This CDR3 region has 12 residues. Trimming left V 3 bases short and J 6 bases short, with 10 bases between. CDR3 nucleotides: TGTGCCAGCAGCGGGAGAGGGGGCGAGCAGTACTTC. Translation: CASSGRGGEQYF. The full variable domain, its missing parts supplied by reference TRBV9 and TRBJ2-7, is DSGVTQTPKHLITATGQRVTLRCSPRSGDLSVYWYQQSLDQGLQFLIQYYNGEERAKGNILERFSAQQFPDLHSELNLSSLELGDSALYFCASSGRGGEQYFGPGTRLTVT.

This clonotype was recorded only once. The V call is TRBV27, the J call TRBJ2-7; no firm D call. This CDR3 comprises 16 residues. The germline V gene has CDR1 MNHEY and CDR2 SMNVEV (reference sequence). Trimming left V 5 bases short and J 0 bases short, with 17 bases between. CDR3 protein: CASSPTVGSSSYEQYF. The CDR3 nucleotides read TGTGCCAGCAGTCCAACCGTCGGGTCCAGCTCCTACGAGCAGTACTTC.

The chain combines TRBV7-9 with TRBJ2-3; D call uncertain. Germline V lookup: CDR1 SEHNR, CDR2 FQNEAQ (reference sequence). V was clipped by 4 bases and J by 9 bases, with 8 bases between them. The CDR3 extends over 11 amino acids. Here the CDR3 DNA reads TGTGCCAGCAGCTCCCCCCTGACGCAGTATTTT. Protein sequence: CASSSPLTQYF.

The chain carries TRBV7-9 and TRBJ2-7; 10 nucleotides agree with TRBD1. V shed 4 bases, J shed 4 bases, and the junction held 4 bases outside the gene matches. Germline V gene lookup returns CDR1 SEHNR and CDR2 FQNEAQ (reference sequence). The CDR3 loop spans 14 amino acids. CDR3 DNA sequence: TGTGCCAGCAGCTCCGGGACAGGGGTGTACGAGCAGTACTTC. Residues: CASSSGTGVYEQYF.

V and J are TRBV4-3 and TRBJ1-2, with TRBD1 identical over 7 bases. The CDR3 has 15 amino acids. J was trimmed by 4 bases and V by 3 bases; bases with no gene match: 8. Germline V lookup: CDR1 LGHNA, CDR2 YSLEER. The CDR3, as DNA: TGCGCCAGCAGCCAGACACGAACAGGGGTCTATGGCTACACCTTC. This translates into CASSQTRTGVYGYTF.

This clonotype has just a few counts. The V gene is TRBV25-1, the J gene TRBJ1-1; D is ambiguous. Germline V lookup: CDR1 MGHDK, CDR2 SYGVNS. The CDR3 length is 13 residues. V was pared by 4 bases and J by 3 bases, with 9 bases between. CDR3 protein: CASSGRLDTEAFF. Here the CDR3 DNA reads TGTGCCAGCAGTGGCCGTCTAGACACTGAAGCTTTCTTT.

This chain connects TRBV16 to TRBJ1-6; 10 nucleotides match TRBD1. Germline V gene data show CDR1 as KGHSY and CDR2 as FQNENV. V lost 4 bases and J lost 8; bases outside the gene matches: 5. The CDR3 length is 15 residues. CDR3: CASSPPGTGDSPLHF. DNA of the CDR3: TGTGCCAGCAGCCCACCCGGGACAGGGGATTCACCCCTCCACTTT.

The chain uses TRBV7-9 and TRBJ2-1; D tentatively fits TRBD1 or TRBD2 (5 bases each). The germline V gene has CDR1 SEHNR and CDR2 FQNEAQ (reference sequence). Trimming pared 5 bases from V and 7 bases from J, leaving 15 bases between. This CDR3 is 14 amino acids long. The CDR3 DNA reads TGTGCCAGCAGCGCGGACAATCCGGGGAATGAGCAGTTCTTC. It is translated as CASSADNPGNEQFF.

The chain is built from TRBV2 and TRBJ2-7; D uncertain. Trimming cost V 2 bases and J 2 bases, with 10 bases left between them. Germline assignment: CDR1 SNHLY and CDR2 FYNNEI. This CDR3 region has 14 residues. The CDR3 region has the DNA TGTGCCAGCAGTGAAAGTGTCCGAGCCTACGAGCAGTACTTC. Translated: CASSESVRAYEQYF.

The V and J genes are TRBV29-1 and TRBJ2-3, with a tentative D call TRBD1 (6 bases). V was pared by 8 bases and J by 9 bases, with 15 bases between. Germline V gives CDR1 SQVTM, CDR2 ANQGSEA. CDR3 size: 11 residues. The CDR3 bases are TGCAGCCTCTTTGAGGGGGACACGCAGTATTTT. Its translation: CSLFEGDTQYF.

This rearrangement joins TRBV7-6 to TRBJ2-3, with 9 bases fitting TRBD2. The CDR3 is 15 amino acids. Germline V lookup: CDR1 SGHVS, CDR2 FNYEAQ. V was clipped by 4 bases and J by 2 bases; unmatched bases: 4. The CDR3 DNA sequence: TGTGCCAGCAGCTCCATAGCGGGGGACACAGATACGCAGTATTTT. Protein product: CASSSIAGDTDTQYF.